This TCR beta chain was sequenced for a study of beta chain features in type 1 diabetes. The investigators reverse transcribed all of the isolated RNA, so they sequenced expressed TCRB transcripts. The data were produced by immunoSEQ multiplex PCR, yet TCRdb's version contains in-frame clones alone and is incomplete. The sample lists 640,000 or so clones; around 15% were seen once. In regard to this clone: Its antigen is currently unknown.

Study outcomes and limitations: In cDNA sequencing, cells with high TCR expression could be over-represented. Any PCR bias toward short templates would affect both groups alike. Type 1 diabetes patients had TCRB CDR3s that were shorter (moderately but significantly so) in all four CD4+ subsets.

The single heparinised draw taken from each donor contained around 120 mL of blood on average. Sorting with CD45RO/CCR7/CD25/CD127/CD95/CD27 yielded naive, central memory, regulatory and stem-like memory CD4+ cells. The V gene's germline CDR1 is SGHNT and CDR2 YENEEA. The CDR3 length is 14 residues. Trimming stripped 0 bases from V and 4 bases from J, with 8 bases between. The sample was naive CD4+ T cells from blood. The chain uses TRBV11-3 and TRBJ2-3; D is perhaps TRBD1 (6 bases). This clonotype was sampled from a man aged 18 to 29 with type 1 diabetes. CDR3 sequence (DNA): TGTGCCAGCAGCTTAGAGGGGGCTTCAGATACGCAGTATTTT. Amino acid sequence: CASSLEGASDTQYF.